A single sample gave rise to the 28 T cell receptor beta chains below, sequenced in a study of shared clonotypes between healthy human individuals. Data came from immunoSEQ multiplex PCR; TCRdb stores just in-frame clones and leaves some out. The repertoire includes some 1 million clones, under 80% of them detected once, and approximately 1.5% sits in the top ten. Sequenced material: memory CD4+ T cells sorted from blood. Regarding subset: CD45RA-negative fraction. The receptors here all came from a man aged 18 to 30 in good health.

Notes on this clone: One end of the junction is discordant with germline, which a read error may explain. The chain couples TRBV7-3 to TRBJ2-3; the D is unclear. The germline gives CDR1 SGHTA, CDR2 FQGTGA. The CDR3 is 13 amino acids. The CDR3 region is CASSITPSDTQYF. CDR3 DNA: TGTGCCAGCAGCATAACGCCTTCGGATACGCAGTATTTT.

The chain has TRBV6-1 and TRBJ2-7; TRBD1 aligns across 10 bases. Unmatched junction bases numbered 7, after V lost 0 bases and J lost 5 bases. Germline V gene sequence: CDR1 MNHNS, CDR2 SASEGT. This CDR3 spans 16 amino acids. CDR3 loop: CASSEARDRGRHEQYF. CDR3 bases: TGTGCCAGCAGTGAAGCAAGGGACAGGGGTCGGCACGAGCAGTACTTC.

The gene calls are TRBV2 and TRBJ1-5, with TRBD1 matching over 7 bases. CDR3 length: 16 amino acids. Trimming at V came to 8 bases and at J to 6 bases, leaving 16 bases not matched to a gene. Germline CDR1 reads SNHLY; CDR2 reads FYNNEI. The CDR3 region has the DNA TGTGCCAGCCACCCTGGGATGGACAGGAGAGCTCAGCCCCAGCATTTT. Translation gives CASHPGMDRRAQPQHF. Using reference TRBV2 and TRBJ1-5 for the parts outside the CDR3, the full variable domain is EPEVTQTPSHQVTQMGQEVILRCVPISNHLYFYWYRQILGQKVEFLVSFYNNEISEKSEIFDDQFSVERPDGSNFTLKIRSTKLEDSAMYFCASHPGMDRRAQPQHFGDGTRLSIL.

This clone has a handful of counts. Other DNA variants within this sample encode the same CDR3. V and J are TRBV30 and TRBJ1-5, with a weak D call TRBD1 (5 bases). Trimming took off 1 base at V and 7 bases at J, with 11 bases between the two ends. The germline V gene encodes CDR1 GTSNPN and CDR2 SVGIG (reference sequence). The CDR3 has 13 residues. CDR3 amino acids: CAWSGQGAQPQHF. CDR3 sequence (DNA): TGTGCCTGGAGTGGCCAGGGTGCCCAGCCCCAGCATTTT.

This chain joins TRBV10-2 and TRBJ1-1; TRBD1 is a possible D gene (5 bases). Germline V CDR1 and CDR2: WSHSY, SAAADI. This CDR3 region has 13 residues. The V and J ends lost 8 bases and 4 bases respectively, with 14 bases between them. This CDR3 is CASRKGIGTEAFF. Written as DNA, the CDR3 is TGCGCCAGCCGGAAGGGGATTGGCACTGAAGCTTTCTTT.

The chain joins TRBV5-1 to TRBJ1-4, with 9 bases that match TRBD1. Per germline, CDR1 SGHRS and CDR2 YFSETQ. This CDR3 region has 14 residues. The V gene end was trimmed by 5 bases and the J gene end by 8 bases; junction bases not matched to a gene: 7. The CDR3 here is CASSKGTGKEKLFF. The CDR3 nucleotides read TGCGCCAGCAGTAAGGGGACAGGGAAGGAAAAACTGTTTTTT.

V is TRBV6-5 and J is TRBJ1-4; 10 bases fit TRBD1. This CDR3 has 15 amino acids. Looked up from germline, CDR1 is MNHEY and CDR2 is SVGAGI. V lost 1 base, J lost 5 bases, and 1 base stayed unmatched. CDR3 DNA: TGTGCCAGCAGTTACTTGACAGGGGGCAATGAAAAACTGTTTTTT. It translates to CASSYLTGGNEKLFF.

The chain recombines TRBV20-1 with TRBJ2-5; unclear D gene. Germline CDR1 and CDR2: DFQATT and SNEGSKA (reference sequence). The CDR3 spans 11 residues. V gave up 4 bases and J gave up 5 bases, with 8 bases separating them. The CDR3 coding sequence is TGCAGTGCTATTTTGGGGGAGACCCAGTACTTC. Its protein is CSAILGETQYF.

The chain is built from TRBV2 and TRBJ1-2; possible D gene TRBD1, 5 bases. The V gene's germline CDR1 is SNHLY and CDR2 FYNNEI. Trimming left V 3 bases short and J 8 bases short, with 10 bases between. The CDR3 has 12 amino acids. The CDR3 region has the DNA TGTGCCAGCAGTGACAGGGTCGGGGGCTACACCTTC. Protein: CASSDRVGGYTF. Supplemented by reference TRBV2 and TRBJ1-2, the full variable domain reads EPEVTQTPSHQVTQMGQEVILRCVPISNHLYFYWYRQILGQKVEFLVSFYNNEISEKSEIFDDQFSVERPDGSNFTLKIRSTKLEDSAMYFCASSDRVGGYTFGSGTRLTVV.

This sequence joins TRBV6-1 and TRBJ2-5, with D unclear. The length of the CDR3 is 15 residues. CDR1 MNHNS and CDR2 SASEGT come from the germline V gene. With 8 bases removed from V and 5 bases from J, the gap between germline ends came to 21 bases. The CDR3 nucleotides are TGTGCCAGCTTGACGGGCTTTGGGGAATGGGAGACCCAGTACTTC. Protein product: CASLTGFGEWETQYF.

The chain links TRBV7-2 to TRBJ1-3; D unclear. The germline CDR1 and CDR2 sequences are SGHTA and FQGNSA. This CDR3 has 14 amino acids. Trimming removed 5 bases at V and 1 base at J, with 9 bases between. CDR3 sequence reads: CASSPGTSGNTIYF. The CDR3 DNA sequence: TGTGCCAGCAGCCCGGGAACTTCTGGAAACACCATATATTTT.

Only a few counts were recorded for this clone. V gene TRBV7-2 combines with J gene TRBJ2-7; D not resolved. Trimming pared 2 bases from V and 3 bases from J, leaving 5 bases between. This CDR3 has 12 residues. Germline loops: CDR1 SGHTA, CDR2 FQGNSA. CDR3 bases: TGTGCCAGCAGCTTAAAAAACTACGAGCAGTACTTC. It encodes CASSLKNYEQYF.

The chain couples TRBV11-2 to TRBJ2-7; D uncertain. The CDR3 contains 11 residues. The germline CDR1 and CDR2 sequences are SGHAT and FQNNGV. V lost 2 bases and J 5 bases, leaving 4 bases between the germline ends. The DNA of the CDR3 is TGTGCCAGCAGCTTAAAAAACGAGCAGTACTTC. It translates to CASSLKNEQYF. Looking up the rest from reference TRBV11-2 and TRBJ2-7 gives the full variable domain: EAGVAQSPRYKIIEKRQSVAFWCNPISGHATLYWYQQILGQGPKLLIQFQNNGVVDDSQLPKDRFSAERLKGVDSTLKIQPAKLEDSAVYLCASSLKNEQYFGPGTRLTVT.

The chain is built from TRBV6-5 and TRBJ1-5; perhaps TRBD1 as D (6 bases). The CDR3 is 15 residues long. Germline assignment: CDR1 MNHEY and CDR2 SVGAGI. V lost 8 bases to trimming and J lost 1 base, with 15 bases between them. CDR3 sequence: CASRPEGQSNQPQHF. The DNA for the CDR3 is TGTGCCAGCCGCCCGGAAGGACAGAGCAATCAGCCCCAGCATTTT.

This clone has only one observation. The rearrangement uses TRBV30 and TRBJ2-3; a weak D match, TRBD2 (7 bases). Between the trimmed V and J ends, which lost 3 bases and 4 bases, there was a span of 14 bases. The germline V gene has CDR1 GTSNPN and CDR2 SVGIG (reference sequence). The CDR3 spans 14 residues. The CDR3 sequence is CAWRSGKGADTQYF. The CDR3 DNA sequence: TGTGCCTGGAGGAGCGGGAAGGGGGCAGATACGCAGTATTTT.

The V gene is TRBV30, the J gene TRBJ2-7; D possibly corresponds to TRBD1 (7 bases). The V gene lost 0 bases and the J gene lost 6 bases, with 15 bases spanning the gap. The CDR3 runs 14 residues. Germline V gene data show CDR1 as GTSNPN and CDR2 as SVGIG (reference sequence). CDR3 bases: TGTGCCTGGAGTGTAATACAGGGGACTTTCGAGCAGTACTTC. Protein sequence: CAWSVIQGTFEQYF.

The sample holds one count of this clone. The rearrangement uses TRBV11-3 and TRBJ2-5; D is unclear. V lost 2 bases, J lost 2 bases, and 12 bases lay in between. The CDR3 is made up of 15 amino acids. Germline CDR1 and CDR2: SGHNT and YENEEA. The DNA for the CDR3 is TGTGCCAGCAGCTTACCATCGACCCTACAAGAGACCCAGTACTTC. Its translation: CASSLPSTLQETQYF.

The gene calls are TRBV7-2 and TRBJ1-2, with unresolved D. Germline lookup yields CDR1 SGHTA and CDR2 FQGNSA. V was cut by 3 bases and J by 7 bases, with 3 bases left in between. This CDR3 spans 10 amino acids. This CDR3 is CASSLVGYTF. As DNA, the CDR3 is TGTGCCAGCAGCTTGGTTGGCTACACCTTC.

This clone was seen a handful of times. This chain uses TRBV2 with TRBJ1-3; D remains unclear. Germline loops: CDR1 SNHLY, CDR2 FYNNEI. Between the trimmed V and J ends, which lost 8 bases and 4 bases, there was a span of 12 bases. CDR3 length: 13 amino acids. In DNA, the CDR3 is TGTGCCAGCCCCACCCGTCGCGGAAACACCATATATTTT. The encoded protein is CASPTRRGNTIYF.

The CDR3 DNA reads as TGCGCCAGCAGCGAGCGGGGGTCATCATACACCGGGGAGCTGTTTTTT. This codes for CASSERGSSYTGELFF. The chain carries TRBV10-1 and TRBJ2-2; 8 bases line up with TRBD2. Trimming cost V 6 bases and J 3 bases; bases outside gene matches: 9. The CDR3 loop spans 16 amino acids. The germline gives CDR1 WNHNN, CDR2 SYGVQD (reference sequence).

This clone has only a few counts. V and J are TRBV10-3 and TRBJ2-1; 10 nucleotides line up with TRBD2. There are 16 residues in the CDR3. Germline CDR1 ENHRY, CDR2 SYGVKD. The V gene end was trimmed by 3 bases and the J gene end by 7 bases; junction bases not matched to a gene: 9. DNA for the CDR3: TGTGCCATCAGTGATTCTGGAGCGGGAGGGCCAAATGAGCAGTTCTTC. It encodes CAISDSGAGGPNEQFF.

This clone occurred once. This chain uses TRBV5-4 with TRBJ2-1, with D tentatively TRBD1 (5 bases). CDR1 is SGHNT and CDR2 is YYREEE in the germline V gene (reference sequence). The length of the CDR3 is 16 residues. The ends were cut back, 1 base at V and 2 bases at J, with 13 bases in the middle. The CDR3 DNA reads TGTGCCAGCAGCTTGTCTCTTGACAGAGCCTACAATGAGCAGTTCTTC. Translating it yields CASSLSLDRAYNEQFF.

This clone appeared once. DNA for the CDR3: TGCGCCAGCAGCGCCCGGGGAGAGCGGGGGCAAGAGACCCAGTACTTC. Protein product: CASSARGERGQETQYF. This chain joins TRBV5-1 and TRBJ2-5; 8 bases are a match to TRBD2. The germline gives CDR1 SGHRS, CDR2 YFSETQ. The V gene end was trimmed by 4 bases and the J gene end by 2 bases; junction bases not matched to a gene: 10. This CDR3 is 16 amino acids long.

The CDR3 DNA is TGCAGCGTTGGCGAGGGGGCCAACACCATATATTTT. This translates into CSVGEGANTIYF. The J gene is TRBJ1-3, the V gene TRBV29-1; 7 bases align to TRBD1. This CDR3 comprises 12 residues. V lost 4 bases and J lost 7; bases outside the gene matches: 4. Germline values: CDR1 SQVTM, CDR2 ANQGSEA.

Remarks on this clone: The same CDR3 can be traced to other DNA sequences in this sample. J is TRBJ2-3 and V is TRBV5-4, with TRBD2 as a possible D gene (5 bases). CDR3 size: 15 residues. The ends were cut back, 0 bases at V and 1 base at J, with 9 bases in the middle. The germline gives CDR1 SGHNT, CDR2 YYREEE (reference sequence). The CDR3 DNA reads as TGTGCCAGCAGCTTGGGTCTAGCCGGCACAGATACGCAGTATTTT. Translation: CASSLGLAGTDTQYF.

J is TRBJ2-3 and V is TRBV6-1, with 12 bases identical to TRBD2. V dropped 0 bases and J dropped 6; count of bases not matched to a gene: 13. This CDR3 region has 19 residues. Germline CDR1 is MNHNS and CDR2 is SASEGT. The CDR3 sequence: CASSEAPTITTSGGDTQYF. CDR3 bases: TGTGCCAGCAGTGAAGCGCCAACCATCACCACTAGCGGGGGGGATACGCAGTATTTT.

The CDR3 loop is CASSQELQNQPQHF. CDR3 bases: TGCGCCAGCAGCCAAGAACTACAGAATCAGCCCCAGCATTTT. The chain recombines TRBV4-1 with TRBJ1-5; D unresolved. This CDR3 has 14 residues. V lost 0 bases, J lost 4 bases, and 7 bases lay in between. The V gene's germline CDR1 is MGHRA and CDR2 YSYEKL.

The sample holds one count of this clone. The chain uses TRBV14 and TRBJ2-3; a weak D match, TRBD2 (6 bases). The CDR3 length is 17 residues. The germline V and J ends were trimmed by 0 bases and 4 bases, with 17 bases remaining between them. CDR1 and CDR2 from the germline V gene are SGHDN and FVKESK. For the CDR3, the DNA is TGTGCCAGCAGCCAAGATTCAGTAGGAGGAGGGGCAGATACGCAGTATTTT. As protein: CASSQDSVGGGADTQYF.